The clone carrying this T cell receptor (beta chain) qualifies as medium-sized. What it binds is unknown. The record originates from a study of T-cell reconstitution after alpha-beta-depleted transplantation in children. From germline, CDR1 is MNHEY and CDR2 SVGEGT. CDR3 length equals 15 residues. V shed 3 bases and J shed 4 bases, with 13 bases lying between them. General observations from the study: From surviving recipient T cells and thymic progenitors came the high day-60 TCRbeta diversity observed in some patients.

TCRbeta library preparation incorporated unique molecular identifiers. TCRdb reprocessed the PCR reads via MiXCR and lists one record per CDR3 protein. This table has about 3,800 distinct CDR3 sequences, 9.1% appearing once. The receptor comes from a male patient between 2 and 9 years old who had a stem cell transplant for acute lymphoblastic leukemia, so the T cells may come from the graft donor. The genes are TRBV6-2 or TRBV6-3 and TRBJ2-1; D call uncertain. The sequences come from PBMCs, mostly from graft donor cells, collected 180 days after TCRalphabeta/CD19-depleted stem cell transplant. The CDR3 DNA is TGTGCCAGCAGTTATACAAGGAGCCATTACAATGAGCAGTTCTTC. Its translation is CASSYTRSHYNEQFF.